The 29 T cell receptor beta chains presented below share a single source sample, sequenced in a study of PD-1 blockade in classical Hodgkin lymphoma. Clones were read by immunoSEQ multiplex PCR, and TCRdb kept only the in-frame ones, dropping some. The sample carries about 41,000 clones, around 69% recorded once. The sample's time point: cycle 4 day 1 (C4D1), after 6 weeks of nivolumab. All patients experienced relapse after autologous stem cell transplantation, and brentuximab vedotin exposure was variable. Sample: peripheral blood mononuclear cells (PBMCs), taken before the fourth cycle of nivolumab. The receptor set was obtained from a human donor with classical Hodgkin lymphoma.

This clone occurred a few times. V and J are TRBV11-3 and TRBJ2-7; D is perhaps TRBD1 (6 bases). V was shortened by 6 bases and J by 0 bases, with 12 bases between the two germline ends. Germline V gives CDR1 SGHNT, CDR2 YENEEA. The CDR3 covers 14 residues. Here the CDR3 DNA reads TGTGCCAGCAGTCCGGACAGCAACTCCTACGAGCAGTACTTC. It is translated as CASSPDSNSYEQYF.

The chain is built from TRBV6-6 and TRBJ1-1; D is undetermined. The CDR3 spans 14 residues. The ends were cut back, 4 bases at V and 0 bases at J, with 9 bases in the middle. Per germline, CDR1 MNHNY and CDR2 SVGAGI (reference sequence). CDR3 protein: CASSLQKMNTEAFF. The CDR3 bases are TGTGCCAGCAGTTTACAGAAGATGAACACTGAAGCTTTCTTT.

The chain recombines TRBV7-3 with TRBJ2-3; 11 bases line up with TRBD2. V trimming: 8 bases; J trimming: 1 base; junction bases outside the gene matches: 2. The CDR3 is 14 residues long. The germline V gene has CDR1 SGHTA and CDR2 FQGTGA. CDR3 protein: CASQTSGGTDTQYF. CDR3 coding DNA: TGTGCCAGCCAGACTAGCGGGGGCACAGATACGCAGTATTTT.

The chain links TRBV18 to TRBJ2-2; no reliable D call. CDR3 length: 14 residues. V was shortened by 6 bases and J by 3 bases, with 11 bases between the two germline ends. CDR1 is KGHSH, CDR2 LQKENI, per germline. This CDR3 reads CASSPTWDTGELFF. The CDR3 bases are TGTGCCAGCTCCCCAACGTGGGACACCGGGGAGCTGTTTTTT.

V usage is TRBV30 and J usage is TRBJ2-1, with D possibly matching TRBD2 (6 bases). V was trimmed by 4 bases and J by 10 bases, leaving 14 bases between them. Per germline, CDR1 GTSNPN and CDR2 SVGIG (reference sequence). This CDR3 is built from 12 residues. The CDR3 DNA reads TGTGCCTGGACGGAGGGAACATACGAGCAGTTCTTC. It encodes CAWTEGTYEQFF. Looking up the rest from reference TRBV30 and TRBJ2-1 gives the full variable domain: SQTIHQWPATLVQPVGSPLSLECTVEGTSNPNLYWYRQAAGRGLQLLFYSVGIGQISSEVPQNLSASRPQDRQFILSSKKLLLSDSGFYLCAWTEGTYEQFFGPGTRLTVL.

On this clone itself: One end of the junction fails to match germline, which may point to a read error. The chain recombines TRBV6-6 with TRBJ1-2; 8 bases map to TRBD1. The CDR3 is made up of 13 amino acids. The germline V gene encodes CDR1 MNHNY and CDR2 SVGAGI (reference sequence). In nucleotides, the CDR3 is TGTGCCAGCAGTTACGGACAGGGCTATGGCCACACCTTC. Translated, it gives CASSYGQGYGHTF.

The rearrangement links TRBV5-6 to TRBJ1-2; unclear D gene. V was pared by 4 bases and J by 10 bases, with 17 bases between. Germline V gene lookup returns CDR1 SGHDT and CDR2 YYEEEE. This CDR3 is 13 amino acids long. CDR3 sequence (DNA): TGTGCCAGCAGCCCGGGGTGGGGTTGGGACTACACCTTC. Protein product: CASSPGWGWDYTF. Filled out from reference TRBV5-6 and TRBJ1-2, the complete variable domain reads DAGVTQSPTHLIKTRGQQVTLRCSPKSGHDTVSWYQQALGQGPQFIFQYYEEEERQRGNFPDRFSGHQFPNYSSELNVNALLLGDSALYLCASSPGWGWDYTFGSGTRLTVV.

The rearrangement links TRBV5-6 to TRBJ1-2, with D unclear. The germline gives CDR1 SGHDT, CDR2 YYEEEE. V was cut by 4 bases and J by 8 bases, with 15 bases left in between. This CDR3 has 13 residues. The CDR3 sequence is CASSPVGLGGYTF. The CDR3 DNA follows: TGTGCCAGCAGCCCCGTCGGGTTGGGGGGCTACACCTTC.

The CDR3 DNA reads as TGCGCCAGCAGCCCTGGGACAGCCTCCTACGAGCAGTACTTC. It codes for CASSPGTASYEQYF. The chain uses TRBV5-1 and TRBJ2-7; 7 nucleotides match TRBD1. The germline V gene has CDR1 SGHRS and CDR2 YFSETQ. The ends lost 4 bases at V and 0 bases at J; junction bases unmatched: 4. The CDR3 is 14 amino acids.

This chain links TRBV30 with TRBJ1-4; D gene unclear. Germline-derived CDR1 and CDR2 are GTSNPN and SVGIG (reference sequence). The CDR3 consists of 13 residues. Deletions cut 2 bases from V and 3 bases from J, with 7 bases between. The CDR3 nucleotides read TGTGCCTGGAGTTACACCTCTAATGAAAAACTGTTTTTT. Translation gives CAWSYTSNEKLFF. Combining the CDR3 with reference TRBV30 and TRBJ1-4 gives the whole variable domain SQTIHQWPATLVQPVGSPLSLECTVEGTSNPNLYWYRQAAGRGLQLLFYSVGIGQISSEVPQNLSASRPQDRQFILSSKKLLLSDSGFYLCAWSYTSNEKLFFGSGTQLSVL.

The chain is built from TRBV30 and TRBJ1-1; D uncertain. This CDR3 is built from 12 residues. Looked up from germline, CDR1 is GTSNPN and CDR2 is SVGIG (reference sequence). With 3 bases removed from V and 4 bases from J, the gap between germline ends came to 9 bases. CDR3 sequence reads: CAWRGGITEAFF. As DNA, the CDR3 is TGTGCCTGGAGAGGAGGGATCACTGAAGCTTTCTTT.

This chain connects TRBV6-5 to TRBJ2-2, with 7 bases aligning to TRBD1. The CDR3 totals 13 residues. With 6 bases clipped from V and 3 bases from J, the junction kept 1 base outside the gene matches. From germline, CDR1 is MNHEY and CDR2 SVGAGI. The CDR3 protein is CASRTGDTGELFF. In nucleotides, the CDR3 is TGTGCCAGCAGAACAGGGGACACCGGGGAGCTGTTTTTT.

The rearrangement uses TRBV6-5 and TRBJ1-1; tentative D call: TRBD1 (5 bases). V was trimmed by 2 bases and J by 1 base, leaving 14 bases between them. In germline, CDR1 is MNHEY, CDR2 SVGAGI. The CDR3 has 16 amino acids. As DNA, the CDR3 is TGTGCCAGCAGTTACGCGTCGGGGGTGCCGAACACTGAAGCTTTCTTT. It specifies CASSYASGVPNTEAFF.

CDR3 amino acids: CASSQDRLGQIYEQYF. In DNA, the CDR3 is TGCGCCAGCAGCCAAGATCGGCTCGGACAGATCTACGAGCAGTACTTC. This chain uses TRBV4-3 with TRBJ2-7; D is perhaps TRBD1 (6 bases). The V gene's germline CDR1 is LGHNA and CDR2 YSLEER. V was clipped by 0 bases and J by 3 bases, with 15 bases between them. This CDR3 has 16 residues.

The rearrangement uses TRBV7-9 and TRBJ1-4; no firm D call. V was shortened by 2 bases and J by 8 bases, with 6 bases between the two germline ends. CDR3 length: 12 amino acids. The germline CDR1 and CDR2 sequences are SEHNR and FQNEAQ (reference sequence). The CDR3 DNA follows: TGTGCCAGCAGCTTACGAGGGGAAAAACTGTTTTTT. Translating gives CASSLRGEKLFF.

This clone came up a few times. V usage is TRBV9 and J usage is TRBJ2-2, with 9 positions matching TRBD1. CDR3 size: 16 residues. The germline CDR1 and CDR2 sequences are SGDLS and YYNGEE. Trimming cost V 2 bases and J 6 bases; bases outside gene matches: 8. The CDR3 nucleotides are TGTGCCAGCAGCGTCTGGGACAGGGCGTTGGCCGGGGAGCTGTTTTTT. Its protein is CASSVWDRALAGELFF.

The rearrangement joins TRBV28 to TRBJ2-2; the D gene could be TRBD1 or TRBD2 (5 bases each). Trimming pared 5 bases from V and 3 bases from J, leaving 25 bases between. CDR1 and CDR2 from the germline V gene are MDHEN and SYDVKM. This CDR3 has 19 amino acids. CDR3 amino acids: CASSLLIRARRGDTGELFF. The CDR3 bases are TGTGCCAGCAGTCTACTAATCAGGGCCCGAAGGGGAGACACCGGGGAGCTGTTTTTT.

The rearrangement uses TRBV6-1 and TRBJ2-1; TRBD2 agrees at 11 bases. Trimming cost V 0 bases and J 6 bases; bases outside gene matches: 1. The V gene's germline CDR1 is MNHNS and CDR2 SASEGT. The CDR3 is 15 amino acids. For the CDR3, the DNA is TGTGCCAGCAGTGAAGCTAGCGGGGGGGCCAATGAGCAGTTCTTC. Protein: CASSEASGGANEQFF.

The chain joins TRBV11-2 to TRBJ2-7; no clear D. This CDR3 is 15 amino acids long. Per the germline V gene, CDR1 is SGHAT and CDR2 is FQNNGV. Trimming pared 0 bases from V and 4 bases from J, leaving 13 bases between. The CDR3 is CASSLDLDPVYEQYF. CDR3 sequence (DNA): TGTGCCAGCAGCTTAGATCTAGATCCGGTGTACGAGCAGTACTTC.

This clone was counted between two and nine times. This chain uses TRBV6-1 with TRBJ2-1; 8 bases agree with TRBD2. CDR1 is MNHNS and CDR2 is SASEGT in the germline V gene. Unmatched junction bases numbered 9, after V lost 8 bases and J lost 3 bases. The CDR3 runs to 15 residues. The CDR3 reads CASSLAGRDYNEQFF. The CDR3 DNA follows: TGTGCCAGCTCGTTAGCGGGGAGGGACTACAATGAGCAGTTCTTC.

The chain is built from TRBV19 and TRBJ1-6; D is ambiguous. Per germline, CDR1 LNHDA and CDR2 SQIVND (reference sequence). The CDR3 has 14 amino acids. V shed 7 bases and J shed 7 bases, with 14 bases lying between them. The CDR3 spells CASTFSMGNSPLHF. In nucleotides, the CDR3 is TGTGCCAGTACCTTCAGTATGGGGAATTCACCCCTCCACTTT.

This chain joins TRBV5-4 and TRBJ2-1; 9 positions agree with TRBD2. The CDR3 is made up of 14 amino acids. Germline CDR1 SGHNT, CDR2 YYREEE (reference sequence). Trimming at V came to 4 bases and at J to 2 bases, leaving 1 base not matched to a gene. The CDR3 region has the DNA TGTGCCAGCAGCGGCGGGGGGGCCTACAATGAGCAGTTCTTC. This codes for CASSGGGAYNEQFF.

This chain links TRBV7-9 with TRBJ2-3; 10 bases agree with TRBD2. V was clipped by 7 bases and J by 2 bases; unmatched bases: 9. The V gene's germline CDR1 is SEHNR and CDR2 FQNEAQ (reference sequence). The CDR3 totals 16 residues. This chain's CDR3 is CASTTSSGGLTDTQYF. The CDR3 nucleotides read TGTGCCAGCACTACAAGTAGCGGGGGGCTCACAGATACGCAGTATTTT.

The chain uses TRBV18 and TRBJ2-2, with TRBD1 as a possible D gene (6 bases). Germline V lookup: CDR1 KGHSH, CDR2 LQKENI. Between the trimmed V and J ends, which lost 3 bases and 2 bases, there was a span of 10 bases. CDR3 length: 15 amino acids. The CDR3 here is CASSPWTVNTGELFF. The CDR3 coding sequence is TGTGCCAGCTCACCCTGGACAGTCAACACCGGGGAGCTGTTTTTT. The entire variable domain, with the rest obtained from reference TRBV18 and TRBJ2-2, is as follows: NAGVMQNPRHLVRRRGQEARLRCSPMKGHSHVYWYRQLPEEGLKFMVYLQKENIIDESGMPKERFSAEFPKEGPSILRIQQVVRGDSAAYFCASSPWTVNTGELFFGEGSRLTVL.

This clone was counted between two and nine times. This chain uses TRBV7-2 with TRBJ2-7; tentatively, D is TRBD1 (6 bases). The ends were cut back, 0 bases at V and 0 bases at J, with 12 bases in the middle. The CDR3 covers 16 residues. Germline lookup yields CDR1 SGHTA and CDR2 FQGNSA. CDR3 protein: CASSLATGLSSYEQYF. The CDR3 DNA follows: TGTGCCAGCAGCTTAGCTACAGGGTTGAGCTCCTACGAGCAGTACTTC.

The V call is TRBV19, the J call TRBJ2-3; D remains ambiguous. Germline lookup yields CDR1 LNHDA and CDR2 SQIVND (reference sequence). This CDR3 is 13 amino acids long. V was trimmed by 3 bases and J by 5 bases, leaving 9 bases between them. The CDR3: CASSMVFLDTQYF. The DNA for the CDR3 is TGTGCCAGTAGTATGGTGTTTCTAGATACGCAGTATTTT.

V usage is TRBV5-1 and J usage is TRBJ2-5; maybe TRBD1 (5 bases). The ends were cut back, 4 bases at V and 7 bases at J, with 14 bases in the middle. The CDR3 runs 13 residues. CDR1 is SGHRS and CDR2 is YFSETQ in the germline V gene. The CDR3 here is CASSTDRYGTQYF. DNA for the CDR3: TGCGCCAGCAGCACTGACAGATACGGGACCCAGTACTTC. The complete variable domain, with remaining parts taken from reference TRBV5-1 and TRBJ2-5, reads KAGVTQTPRYLIKTRGQQVTLSCSPISGHRSVSWYQQTPGQGLQFLFEYFSETQRNKGNFPGRFSGRQFSNSRSEMNVSTLELGDSALYLCASSTDRYGTQYFGPGTRLLVL.

This clone counts as medium-sized. The rearrangement joins TRBV7-9 to TRBJ1-1; D unclear. The CDR3 is 12 residues long. Germline V CDR1 and CDR2: SEHNR, FQNEAQ (reference sequence). V was trimmed by 3 bases and J by 8 bases, leaving 10 bases between them. The CDR3 loop is CASSFDHLEAFF. The CDR3 DNA follows: TGTGCCAGCAGCTTCGATCACCTGGAAGCTTTCTTT. Variable domain in full (rest from reference TRBV7-9 and TRBJ1-1): DTGVSQNPRHKITKRGQNVTFRCDPISEHNRLYWYRQTLGQGPEFLTYFQNEAQLEKSRLLSDRFSAERPKGSFSTLEIQRTEQGDSAMYLCASSFDHLEAFFGQGTRLTVV.

The chain has TRBV5-4 and TRBJ1-6; D is possibly TRBD1 (5 bases). Germline V lookup: CDR1 SGHNT, CDR2 YYREEE (reference sequence). The CDR3 length is 18 residues. Trimming removed 4 bases at V and 7 bases at J, with 24 bases between. The CDR3 DNA reads as TGTGCCAGCAGCCCCCGGTATGGGACTACGACCCTCAATTCACCCCTCCACTTT. Translation gives CASSPRYGTTTLNSPLHF. Variable domain in full (rest from reference TRBV5-4 and TRBJ1-6): ETGVTQSPTHLIKTRGQQVTLRCSSQSGHNTVSWYQQALGQGPQFIFQYYREEENGRGNFPPRFSGLQFPNYSSELNVNALELDDSALYLCASSPRYGTTTLNSPLHFGNGTRLTVT.